This TCR beta chain was recovered during a study of blood T cell repertoires in COVID-19. About the study: Whether acute or convalescent, the COVID-19 samples came from the United States, Italy and Spain.

V was shortened by 3 bases and J by 2 bases, with 4 bases between the two germline ends. The length of the CDR3 is 13 residues. Germline values: CDR1 KGHDR, CDR2 SFDVKD. Sequencing was performed with immunoSEQ multiplex PCR; in TCRdb, only in-frame clones are kept and a portion is missing. The sample carries roughly 99,000 clones, about four fifths recorded once. Sequenced input: peripheral blood. This receptor was taken from a human donor in a cohort sampled during active COVID-19. The chain is built from TRBV24-1 and TRBJ2-1; D ambiguous. DNA of the CDR3: TGTGCCACCAGTGATCTAACCTACAATGAGCAGTTCTTC. This codes for CATSDLTYNEQFF.